Below are 30 T cell receptor beta chains sequenced from a single sample in a study of cytomegalovirus exposure and HLA in healthy donors. Measured with immunoSEQ multiplex PCR; TCRdb has only the in-frame clones, and not every one. The table has 220,000 or so clones, 80% to 85% seen once; the top ten hold roughly 13%. Input material: PBMCs. These receptors were obtained from a young woman in good health and CMV-seropositive.

CDR3 sequence: CASKYPSSYEQYF. The CDR3 nucleotides read TGTGCCAGCAAGTATCCGAGCTCCTACGAGCAGTACTTC. The chain recombines TRBV2 with TRBJ2-7, with D uncertain. Trimming pared 7 bases from V and 0 bases from J, leaving 10 bases between. The germline V gene has CDR1 SNHLY and CDR2 FYNNEI. The CDR3 is 13 amino acids. The full variable domain, in which reference TRBV2 and TRBJ2-7 provide the parts outside the CDR3, is EPEVTQTPSHQVTQMGQEVILRCVPISNHLYFYWYRQILGQKVEFLVSFYNNEISEKSEIFDDQFSVERPDGSNFTLKIRSTKLEDSAMYFCASKYPSSYEQYFGPGTRLTVT.

The chain couples TRBV30 to TRBJ2-7; D call uncertain. Germline CDR1 reads GTSNPN; CDR2 reads SVGIG (reference sequence). The CDR3 is 13 amino acids. V lost 0 bases, J lost 2 bases, and 8 bases lay in between. The CDR3 coding sequence is TGTGCCTGGAGTGTAAAGGGTACCTACGAGCAGTACTTC. Translated, it gives CAWSVKGTYEQYF. The full variable domain, in which reference TRBV30 and TRBJ2-7 provide the parts outside the CDR3, is SQTIHQWPATLVQPVGSPLSLECTVEGTSNPNLYWYRQAAGRGLQLLFYSVGIGQISSEVPQNLSASRPQDRQFILSSKKLLLSDSGFYLCAWSVKGTYEQYFGPGTRLTVT.

The chain carries TRBV7-9 and TRBJ1-1, with 7 positions matching TRBD1. Unmatched junction bases numbered 8, after V lost 5 bases and J lost 2 bases. The CDR3 loop spans 15 amino acids. Germline V gene data show CDR1 as SEHNR and CDR2 as FQNEAQ (reference sequence). The chain's CDR3 is CASSHTGDGNTEAFF. As DNA, the CDR3 is TGTGCCAGCAGCCACACAGGGGACGGAAACACTGAAGCTTTCTTT.

The chain links TRBV28 to TRBJ1-2, with no clear D. Germline CDR1 MDHEN, CDR2 SYDVKM. The CDR3 extends over 15 amino acids. Deletions cut 3 bases from V and 8 bases from J, with 19 bases between. As DNA, the CDR3 is TGTGCCAGCAGTTTTGGCTCGGTTTGGGTGGAAGGCTACACCTTC. Its protein product is CASSFGSVWVEGYTF.

This chain uses TRBV30 with TRBJ2-1; 9 bases map to TRBD1. Germline V gives CDR1 GTSNPN, CDR2 SVGIG (reference sequence). V gave up 4 bases and J gave up 2 bases; unmatched junction bases: 6. The CDR3 extends over 15 amino acids. The CDR3 is CAWMVRTGAYNEQFF. Here the CDR3 DNA reads TGTGCCTGGATGGTAAGGACAGGGGCCTACAATGAGCAGTTCTTC. Complete variable domain (other parts from reference TRBV30 and TRBJ2-1): SQTIHQWPATLVQPVGSPLSLECTVEGTSNPNLYWYRQAAGRGLQLLFYSVGIGQISSEVPQNLSASRPQDRQFILSSKKLLLSDSGFYLCAWMVRTGAYNEQFFGPGTRLTVL.

This chain connects TRBV13 to TRBJ1-2; 8 bases are shared with TRBD1. V lost 5 bases, J lost 2 bases, and 4 bases stayed unmatched. The CDR3 is 14 amino acids. Germline loops: CDR1 PRHDT, CDR2 FYEKMQ (reference sequence). CDR3 residues: CASSPGGANYGYTF. The CDR3 nucleotides are TGTGCCAGCAGCCCAGGGGGCGCGAACTATGGCTACACCTTC. The variable domain in full, with the rest retrieved from reference TRBV13 and TRBJ1-2, is AAGVIQSPRHLIKEKRETATLKCYPIPRHDTVYWYQQGPGQDPQFLISFYEKMQSDKGSIPDRFSAQQFSDYHSELNMSSLELGDSALYFCASSPGGANYGYTFGSGTRLTVV.

This clone was observed a handful of times. V usage is TRBV10-2 and J usage is TRBJ2-1; D call uncertain. The V gene's germline CDR1 is WSHSY and CDR2 SAAADI. The V gene lost 7 bases and the J gene lost 8 bases, with 9 bases spanning the gap. The CDR3 runs to 11 residues. Here the CDR3 DNA reads TGCGCCAGCACCTCTTTGGATGAGCAGTTCTTC. This encodes CASTSLDEQFF.

This clone was recorded only once. This chain joins TRBV19 and TRBJ2-7; 8 bases agree with TRBD2. The CDR3 runs 16 residues. Unmatched junction bases numbered 13, after V lost 3 bases and J lost 6 bases. Germline-derived CDR1 and CDR2 are LNHDA and SQIVND (reference sequence). The CDR3 loop reads CASSIRGGRPIGEQYF. CDR3 bases: TGTGCCAGTAGTATCAGGGGCGGGAGGCCGATAGGCGAGCAGTACTTC.

This clone was found a few times. The chain employs TRBV27 and TRBJ2-1; D is perhaps TRBD1 (6 bases). Germline V gives CDR1 MNHEY, CDR2 SMNVEV (reference sequence). V was pared by 3 bases and J by 10 bases, with 7 bases between. This CDR3 has 11 amino acids. The CDR3 loop is CASSLGTEQFF. CDR3 sequence (DNA): TGTGCCAGCAGTTTGGGGACAGAGCAGTTCTTC.

This chain links TRBV5-6 with TRBJ2-1; a possible D gene is TRBD1 (6 bases). Germline V lookup: CDR1 SGHDT, CDR2 YYEEEE. V dropped 0 bases and J dropped 0 bases, with 7 bases sitting between them. The CDR3 covers 15 residues. Here the CDR3 reads CASSLGGGSYNEQFF. The CDR3 DNA follows: TGTGCCAGCAGCTTGGGAGGGGGCTCCTACAATGAGCAGTTCTTC.

The chain employs TRBV7-6 and TRBJ2-1; 9 nucleotides align to TRBD1. J was trimmed by 5 bases and V by 5 bases; bases with no gene match: 4. The CDR3 extends over 14 amino acids. Germline loops: CDR1 SGHVS, CDR2 FNYEAQ. The DNA for the CDR3 is TGTGCCAGCAGCCCGTGGACAGGGGACAATGAGCAGTTCTTC. Translation gives CASSPWTGDNEQFF.

The V gene is TRBV28, the J gene TRBJ2-5, with 7 bases matching TRBD2. Germline assignment: CDR1 MDHEN and CDR2 SYDVKM. The CDR3 spans 17 residues. Trimming cost V 11 bases and J 5 bases; bases outside gene matches: 23. CDR3 in amino acids: CAGSGEKGLPSSETQYF. As DNA, the CDR3 is TGTGCCGGGTCCGGGGAGAAGGGACTACCCTCCTCGGAGACCCAGTACTTC.

The chain has TRBV2 and TRBJ2-7; TRBD1 agrees at 10 bases. The V segment lost 6 bases and the J segment 1 base; nucleotides outside the gene matches: 12. Looked up from germline, CDR1 is SNHLY and CDR2 is FYNNEI. The CDR3 runs to 17 residues. CDR3 in DNA: TGTGCCAGCAGCGGGACAGGGGCCCTACTAAGGTCCTACGAGCAGTACTTC. It is translated as CASSGTGALLRSYEQYF.

In its sample, this clone was seen a few times. The V and J genes are TRBV29-1 and TRBJ1-2; 7 positions agree with TRBD1. The J segment lost 2 bases and the V segment lost 3 bases, leaving 0 bases of the junction unmatched. This CDR3 is built from 12 residues. CDR1 SQVTM and CDR2 ANQGSEA come from the germline V gene. The CDR3: CSVETGNYGYTF. The CDR3 DNA follows: TGCAGCGTTGAGACAGGGAACTATGGCTACACCTTC.

The rearrangement links TRBV4-3 to TRBJ2-1; D ambiguous. Trimming stripped 0 bases from V and 1 base from J, with 7 bases between. This CDR3 comprises 15 residues. The germline V gene has CDR1 LGHNA and CDR2 YSLEER. The CDR3 here is CASSQDIGSYNEQFF. The CDR3 DNA reads TGCGCCAGCAGCCAAGACATTGGGTCCTACAATGAGCAGTTCTTC.

The table lists this clone with a few counts. The V gene is TRBV6-6, the J gene TRBJ2-1, with 7 bases identical to TRBD2. The CDR3 runs to 16 residues. The ends lost 7 bases at V and 1 base at J; junction bases unmatched: 10. Germline-derived CDR1 and CDR2 are MNHNY and SVGAGI (reference sequence). The CDR3 bases are TGTGCCAGCACCCGGCGCGGGAGTGGGTCCTACAATGAGCAGTTCTTC. Protein sequence: CASTRRGSGSYNEQFF.

The rearrangement links TRBV6-1 to TRBJ1-4, with 8 nucleotides matching TRBD1. Germline CDR1 reads MNHNS; CDR2 reads SASEGT. The CDR3 sequence is 16 residues long. Germline trimming cut 4 bases from V and 13 bases from J; bases unmatched to any gene: 17. This CDR3 reads CASSGLGQGNMKRLFF. The DNA of the CDR3 is TGTGCCAGCAGTGGCCTCGGACAGGGAAACATGAAAAGACTGTTTTTT.

The gene calls are TRBV4-3 and TRBJ1-3; TRBD1 aligns across 8 bases. Trimming cost V 5 bases and J 4 bases; bases outside gene matches: 10. Germline V gene data show CDR1 as LGHNA and CDR2 as YSLEER. This CDR3 spans 16 amino acids. DNA of the CDR3: TGCGCCAGCAGCGACTCACGGACAGGGTCCGGAAACACCATATATTTT. This gives the protein CASSDSRTGSGNTIYF.

The genes are TRBV9 and TRBJ2-2, with D possibly matching TRBD1 (6 bases). The CDR3 is 16 amino acids. The germline gives CDR1 SGDLS, CDR2 YYNGEE. V was clipped by 1 base and J by 3 bases, with 13 bases between them. This CDR3 reads CASSVQAGEYTGELFF. In DNA form, the CDR3 reads TGTGCCAGCAGCGTACAGGCAGGGGAGTACACCGGGGAGCTGTTTTTT.

As regards this clone: The junction departs from the called germline gene at one end, perhaps through a read error. J is TRBJ2-1 and V is TRBV13; possible D gene TRBD1, 5 bases. Germline values: CDR1 PRHDT, CDR2 FYEKMQ (reference sequence). The CDR3 has 15 amino acids. DNA of the CDR3: TGTGCCAGCAGCATAGGACACCAACCCGGCAATGAGCAGTTCTTC. The encoded protein is CASSIGHQPGNEQFF.

V and J are TRBV19 and TRBJ1-5; 7 bases align to TRBD1. This CDR3 contains 15 residues. After removal of 7 bases from V and 2 bases from J, the junction contained 8 bases not matched to a gene. Germline CDR1 LNHDA, CDR2 SQIVND (reference sequence). CDR3 coding DNA: TGTGCCAGTACCCTTTTTGGACAGGGCAATCAGCCCCAGCATTTT. Protein sequence: CASTLFGQGNQPQHF.

V usage is TRBV27 and J usage is TRBJ2-5; D is undetermined. Germline CDR1 MNHEY, CDR2 SMNVEV (reference sequence). V lost 8 bases and J lost 5, with 12 bases in between. The CDR3 covers 12 residues. The CDR3 loop reads CASRGGRETQYF. The CDR3 bases are TGTGCCAGCCGAGGCGGAAGGGAGACCCAGTACTTC.

The rearrangement links TRBV9 to TRBJ1-5; unclear D gene. Between the trimmed V and J ends, which lost 0 bases and 10 bases, there was a span of 20 bases. This CDR3 spans 16 amino acids. Germline lookup yields CDR1 SGDLS and CDR2 YYNGEE. DNA for the CDR3: TGTGCCAGCAGCGTAGACGACACCGTAGCAATCAGCCCCCAGCATTTT. Translated, it gives CASSVDDTVAISPQHF.

This chain connects TRBV14 to TRBJ2-7; TRBD2 aligns across 7 bases. The germline V gene encodes CDR1 SGHDN and CDR2 FVKESK. V lost 6 bases, J lost 6 bases, and 11 bases stayed unmatched. The CDR3 totals 14 residues. CDR3 in amino acids: CASSRTGTGGEQYF. In DNA, the CDR3 is TGTGCCAGCAGTCGCACCGGGACGGGGGGCGAGCAGTACTTC.

The V call is TRBV4-1, the J call TRBJ2-1; D possibly uses TRBD1 or TRBD2 (5 bases each). The CDR3 length is 15 residues. Looked up from germline, CDR1 is MGHRA and CDR2 is YSYEKL. The V end was cut by 5 bases, the J end by 4 bases, with 15 bases between. The CDR3 nucleotides are TGCGCCAGCAGCGCCTCCGGGACCCTGTACAATGAGCAGTTCTTC. Amino acids: CASSASGTLYNEQFF.

The rearrangement links TRBV18 to TRBJ2-1; a possible D gene is TRBD2 (5 bases). The CDR3 has 15 amino acids. Germline V CDR1 and CDR2: KGHSH, LQKENI. V was pared by 0 bases and J by 7 bases, with 13 bases between. The CDR3 DNA is TGTGCCAGCTCACCACCGTCGACTATTAGGAATGAGCAGTTCTTC. Amino acid sequence: CASSPPSTIRNEQFF.

This chain uses TRBV27 with TRBJ2-5; 9 nucleotides match TRBD2. This CDR3 is 17 amino acids long. Germline trimming cut 6 bases from V and 5 bases from J; bases unmatched to any gene: 16. Germline V gives CDR1 MNHEY, CDR2 SMNVEV (reference sequence). The chain's CDR3 is CASSKFPGLADEETQYF. The DNA for the CDR3 is TGTGCCAGCAGCAAATTCCCGGGACTAGCCGATGAGGAGACCCAGTACTTC.

This clone has a handful of counts. V and J are TRBV30 and TRBJ1-1; D may be TRBD1 (6 bases). Germline CDR1 reads GTSNPN; CDR2 reads SVGIG (reference sequence). The CDR3 is 14 residues long. The ends were cut back, 2 bases at V and 7 bases at J, with 17 bases in the middle. CDR3 protein: CAWSTPAGAYEAFF. The CDR3 bases are TGTGCCTGGAGTACCCCCGCAGGGGCTTATGAAGCTTTCTTT.

V usage is TRBV7-9 and J usage is TRBJ1-2; TRBD1 might be the D (6 bases). The V end was cut by 4 bases, the J end by 4 bases, with 13 bases between. The CDR3 sequence is 14 residues long. Germline-derived CDR1 and CDR2 are SEHNR and FQNEAQ (reference sequence). The CDR3 protein is CASSSGGAGYGYTF. The DNA for the CDR3 is TGTGCCAGCAGCTCTGGGGGGGCAGGCTATGGCTACACCTTC.

V gene TRBV6-6 combines with J gene TRBJ2-7; weak D call: TRBD1 (6 bases). The CDR3 is 13 residues long. The germline V gene encodes CDR1 MNHNY and CDR2 SVGAGI (reference sequence). V was clipped by 2 bases and J by 7 bases, with 12 bases between them. The CDR3 protein is CASSYPRGREQYF. CDR3 DNA: TGTGCCAGCAGTTACCCCAGGGGAAGAGAGCAGTACTTC.